The 19 T cell receptor beta chains below all came from one sample that was sequenced in a study of blood T cell repertoires in COVID-19. Data came from immunoSEQ multiplex PCR; TCRdb stores just in-frame clones and leaves some out. The sample comprises approximately 180,000 clones, 80% to 95% of which are singletons, and 0.53% rests with the top ten. Sample: peripheral blood. All receptors come from a man aged 45 to 65 with acute or convalescent COVID-19.

This chain joins TRBV3-1 (or the pseudogene TRBV3-2) and TRBJ2-1, with D perhaps matching TRBD2 (5 bases). Germline-derived CDR1 and CDR2 are LGHDT and YNNKEL (reference sequence). CDR3 length: 12 residues. The ends were cut back, 6 bases at V and 9 bases at J, with 12 bases in the middle. Here the CDR3 reads CASSRAAGEQFF. The DNA for the CDR3 is TGTGCCAGCAGTCGAGCGGCGGGTGAGCAGTTCTTC.

This rearrangement joins TRBV11-2 to TRBJ2-5; TRBD2 agrees at 15 bases. The germline gives CDR1 SGHAT, CDR2 FQNNGV. Trimming at V came to 4 bases and at J to 4 bases, leaving 10 bases not matched to a gene. This CDR3 is 18 amino acids long. The CDR3 region is CASSSHPGLAGGGETQYF. CDR3 nucleotides: TGTGCCAGCAGCTCGCACCCGGGACTAGCGGGAGGAGGAGAGACCCAGTACTTC.

The chain has TRBV27 and TRBJ1-5, with 7 nucleotides matching TRBD1. J gave up 6 bases and V 5 bases, and 7 bases lay outside the gene matches. Germline-derived CDR1 and CDR2 are MNHEY and SMNVEV (reference sequence). CDR3 length: 14 residues. DNA for the CDR3: TGTGCCAGCAGTAAACAGGGGAAAGGTCAGCCCCAGCATTTT. Translation: CASSKQGKGQPQHF.

V and J are TRBV5-4 and TRBJ2-3, with 9 bases matching TRBD2. CDR1 is SGHNT and CDR2 is YYREEE in the germline V gene (reference sequence). V lost 0 bases and J lost 5; bases outside the gene matches: 4. The CDR3 is 15 residues long. The CDR3 is CASSLDLAGKDTQYF. The CDR3 DNA reads as TGTGCCAGCAGCTTGGATCTAGCGGGGAAAGATACGCAGTATTTT.

In DNA, the CDR3 is TGCAGTGCTAGTCACTTAGCCAAAAACATTCAGTACTTC. Its protein is CSASHLAKNIQYF. The rearrangement uses TRBV20-1 and TRBJ2-4; D call uncertain. The CDR3 loop spans 13 amino acids. CDR1 and CDR2 (germline): DFQATT, SNEGSKA (reference sequence). Trimming left V 3 bases short and J 0 bases short, with 6 bases between.

This clone came up once. The rearrangement joins TRBV6-4 to TRBJ1-1; D perhaps matches TRBD1 (5 bases). Germline-derived CDR1 and CDR2 are MRHNA and SNTAGT. CDR3 length: 13 residues. The V end was cut by 6 bases, the J end by 2 bases, with 10 bases between. DNA for the CDR3: TGTGCCAGCAGCAGACAGAAAAACACTGAAGCTTTCTTT. Its protein product is CASSRQKNTEAFF.

The chain combines TRBV6-6 with TRBJ1-1, with 9 bases identical to TRBD1. From germline, CDR1 is MNHNY and CDR2 SVGAGI (reference sequence). The CDR3 has 16 amino acids. V lost 0 bases and J lost 4; bases outside the gene matches: 6. The CDR3 here is CASSYSTGGGSTEAFF. CDR3 DNA sequence: TGTGCCAGCAGTTACTCGACAGGGGGGGGCAGCACTGAAGCTTTCTTT.

This chain links TRBV10-2 with TRBJ2-2; 8 bases map to TRBD2. The germline V gene has CDR1 WSHSY and CDR2 SAAADI. The junction had 14 bases not matched to a gene; V was cut back by 4 bases and J by 4 bases. The CDR3 covers 18 residues. DNA for the CDR3: TGCGCCAGCAGTGTACCGGGACTAGATTCATTCCGCACCGGGGAGCTGTTTTTT. Translating gives CASSVPGLDSFRTGELFF.

This rearrangement joins TRBV10-3 to TRBJ1-2; D gene unclear. Germline V gene lookup returns CDR1 ENHRY and CDR2 SYGVKD. This CDR3 is 16 amino acids long. The ends were cut back, 0 bases at V and 7 bases at J, with 18 bases in the middle. For the CDR3, the DNA is TGTGCCATCAGTGAGTCTGGAAGGCCTGAGGCGGTTGGCTACACCTTC. This sequence encodes CAISESGRPEAVGYTF.

This rearrangement joins TRBV7-8 to TRBJ2-5; 9 bases agree with TRBD1. J was trimmed by 4 bases and V by 5 bases; bases with no gene match: 8. The CDR3 consists of 15 residues. Germline CDR1 SGHVS, CDR2 FQNEAQ. This CDR3 reads CASSPRQGVGETQYF. The CDR3 bases are TGTGCCAGCAGCCCAAGACAGGGGGTAGGAGAGACCCAGTACTTC.

This sequence joins TRBV5-1 and TRBJ1-2; D not certain. V shed 0 bases and J shed 4 bases, with 16 bases lying between them. CDR1 and CDR2 (germline): SGHRS, YFSETQ. The length of the CDR3 is 16 residues. The CDR3 protein is CASSLEVGGWGYGYTF. In nucleotides, the CDR3 is TGCGCCAGCAGCTTGGAAGTAGGAGGCTGGGGCTATGGCTACACCTTC. Filled out from reference TRBV5-1 and TRBJ1-2, the complete variable domain reads KAGVTQTPRYLIKTRGQQVTLSCSPISGHRSVSWYQQTPGQGLQFLFEYFSETQRNKGNFPGRFSGRQFSNSRSEMNVSTLELGDSALYLCASSLEVGGWGYGYTFGSGTRLTVV.

The chain couples TRBV6-5 to TRBJ1-4, with TRBD1 matching over 9 bases. Germline-derived CDR1 and CDR2 are MNHEY and SVGAGI. The CDR3 spans 14 residues. Losses at the gene ends were 7 bases for V and 3 bases for J; bases not matched to a gene: 3. The CDR3 is CASIRQGANEKLFF. The DNA of the CDR3 is TGTGCCAGCATACGACAGGGGGCTAATGAAAAACTGTTTTTT.

The V and J genes are TRBV10-3 and TRBJ1-2, with 9 bases that match TRBD1. V shed 4 bases and J 4 bases; nucleotides not matched to a gene: 13. From germline, CDR1 is ENHRY and CDR2 SYGVKD. This CDR3 contains 17 residues. As DNA, the CDR3 is TGTGCCATCAGTGCTGGGGACAGGGTGGATCCAATCTATGGCTACACCTTC. It codes for CAISAGDRVDPIYGYTF.

The chain is built from TRBV20-1 and TRBJ2-7; D call uncertain. This CDR3 region has 11 residues. CDR1 is DFQATT and CDR2 is SNEGSKA in the germline V gene (reference sequence). Trimming cost V 3 bases and J 3 bases, with 6 bases left between them. CDR3 DNA: TGCAGTGCTAGTTCAGTCTACGAGCAGTACGTC. Encoded protein: CSASSVYEQYV.

This chain uses TRBV27 with TRBJ2-2, with D possibly TRBD2 on 7 matching bases. The V gene lost 3 bases and the J gene lost 1 base, with 9 bases spanning the gap. Germline CDR1 and CDR2: MNHEY and SMNVEV (reference sequence). This CDR3 is built from 15 residues. The CDR3 nucleotides read TGTGCCAGCAGTTTCGGGGGGCGGAACACCGGGGAGCTGTTTTTT. This sequence encodes CASSFGGRNTGELFF.

The chain joins TRBV28 to TRBJ1-5; D may be TRBD1 (6 bases). Trimming pared 4 bases from V and 7 bases from J, leaving 14 bases between. The CDR3 runs to 14 residues. Germline assignment: CDR1 MDHEN and CDR2 SYDVKM. The CDR3 nucleotides are TGTGCCAGCAGTTCCCCTACAGGGTACCAGCCCCAGCATTTT. It specifies CASSSPTGYQPQHF.

The chain joins TRBV19 to TRBJ2-7; 9 bases map to TRBD1. Looked up from germline, CDR1 is LNHDA and CDR2 is SQIVND (reference sequence). The CDR3 is 13 amino acids. With V trimmed by 4 bases and J by 7 bases, 5 bases remained unmatched. The CDR3 here is CASSRDRALEQYF. CDR3 DNA sequence: TGTGCCAGTAGTAGGGACAGGGCCTTGGAGCAGTACTTC.

The gene calls are TRBV4-3 and TRBJ2-6; weak D call: TRBD1 (6 bases). Looked up from germline, CDR1 is LGHNA and CDR2 is YSLEER. CDR3 length equals 15 residues. Trimming took off 5 bases at V and 3 bases at J, with 11 bases between the two ends. CDR3 sequence: CASSFAGVGANVLTF. Here the CDR3 DNA reads TGCGCCAGCAGCTTCGCAGGGGTTGGGGCCAACGTCCTGACTTTC.

The chain combines TRBV7-2 with TRBJ2-1; 9 nucleotides agree with TRBD2. CDR3 length: 15 amino acids. Per germline, CDR1 SGHTA and CDR2 FQGNSA. The junction had 9 bases not matched to a gene; V was cut back by 7 bases and J by 5 bases. The CDR3 region has the DNA TGTGCCAGCACCATTAGCGGGGGCCTTAACAATGAGCAGTTCTTC. Protein product: CASTISGGLNNEQFF.